The 10 T cell receptor beta chains listed next were all sequenced from one sample in a study of T cells in narcolepsy listed by TCRdb under 2018. Libraries were built with the immunoSEQ multiplex PCR assay. Not all clones reach the TCRdb copy of this immuneACCESS table, which keeps in-frame sequences only. Checked studies attribute under half of the gap to unresolved V genes and leave the rest unexplained. Across this sample there are fewer than 30,000 clones, with about 80% seen only once. Approximately 0.7% of the sample lies in the top ten. Sequencing was carried out using CD45RA- memory CD4+ T cells from PBMCs. Per the publication, the cell subset or site label means: memory T cells sorted ex vivo from peripheral blood. The receptor set was obtained from a human donor with narcolepsy.

The chain has TRBV28 and TRBJ2-6; no definite D call. CDR1 and CDR2 (germline): MDHEN, SYDVKM. Trimming pared 5 bases from V and 0 bases from J, leaving 11 bases between. The CDR3 has 16 residues. The CDR3 nucleotides are TGTGCCAGCAGTACCATCAAGACCTCTGGGGCCAACGTCCTGACTTTC. Residues: CASSTIKTSGANVLTF.

The chain is built from TRBV7-8 and TRBJ2-5; weak D call: TRBD1 (6 bases). The V gene lost 5 bases and the J gene lost 7 bases, with 14 bases spanning the gap. The CDR3 loop spans 13 amino acids. Germline V gives CDR1 SGHVS, CDR2 FQNEAQ. In DNA form, the CDR3 reads TGTGCCAGCAGCCCCAGGGGCTCCGGGACCCAGTACTTC. Amino acids: CASSPRGSGTQYF.

This clone has a handful of counts. V usage is TRBV25-1 and J usage is TRBJ1-1; possible D gene TRBD1, 6 bases. The CDR3 is 14 residues long. V was clipped by 6 bases and J by 0 bases, with 11 bases between them. Germline-derived CDR1 and CDR2 are MGHDK and SYGVNS. DNA for the CDR3: TGTGCCAGCAGCGTTACAGGGATGAACACTGAAGCTTTCTTT. Its protein product is CASSVTGMNTEAFF.

The chain joins TRBV19 to TRBJ1-5; D ambiguous. The CDR3 consists of 18 residues. V was clipped by 10 bases and J by 0 bases, with 25 bases between them. Germline CDR1 LNHDA, CDR2 SQIVND (reference sequence). The CDR3 DNA reads TGTGCCACCAAACCCATTCGGAGTCCAGCCTATAGCAATCAGCCCCAGCATTTT. Its translation: CATKPIRSPAYSNQPQHF.

This sequence joins TRBV29-1 and TRBJ2-5, with D tentatively TRBD1 or TRBD2 (5 bases each). The germline CDR1 and CDR2 sequences are SQVTM and ANQGSEA. Trimming pared 4 bases from V and 5 bases from J, leaving 23 bases between. The CDR3 covers 16 residues. In DNA, the CDR3 is TGCAGCGTTGTTAGTGGGAGTGGGGCCGGTGGGGAGACCCAGTACTTC. As protein: CSVVSGSGAGGETQYF. The variable domain in full, completed from reference TRBV29-1 and TRBJ2-5, reads SAVISQKPSRDICQRGTSLTIQCQVDSQVTMMFWYRQQPGQSLTLIATANQGSEATYESGFVIDKFPISRPNLTFSTLTVSNMSPEDSSIYLCSVVSGSGAGGETQYFGPGTRLLVL.

This clone occurred a few times. The V call is TRBV6-1, the J call TRBJ1-2, with D perhaps TRBD1 (6 bases). Germline V gives CDR1 MNHNS, CDR2 SASEGT. The CDR3 consists of 12 residues. Trimming stripped 5 bases from V and 3 bases from J, with 7 bases between. DNA of the CDR3: TGTGCCAGCAGTAGGGGGGACTATGGCTACACCTTC. Its protein product is CASSRGDYGYTF.

This sequence joins TRBV9 and TRBJ1-3; TRBD1 agrees at 8 bases. CDR1 and CDR2 from the germline V gene are SGDLS and YYNGEE. V lost 1 base to trimming and J lost 2 bases; unmatched junction nucleotides: 8. The CDR3 is 17 residues long. The CDR3 nucleotides read TGTGCCAGCAGCGTAAGGCCAGGGGGCGCAACTGGAAACACCATATATTTT. This sequence encodes CASSVRPGGATGNTIYF.

The V gene is TRBV28, the J gene TRBJ2-7, with TRBD1 matching 9 bases. J was trimmed by 3 bases and V by 7 bases; bases with no gene match: 28. Per the germline V gene, CDR1 is MDHEN and CDR2 is SYDVKM. CDR3 length: 21 amino acids. The CDR3 is CASTSAGVGGQGLGGVYEQYF. The CDR3, as DNA: TGTGCCAGCACCTCGGCTGGCGTCGGGGGACAGGGTCTCGGGGGAGTCTACGAGCAGTACTTC.

CDR3 bases: TGTGCCAGCAGTTTCATGCCTAGCAATCAGCCCCAGCATTTT. Residues: CASSFMPSNQPQHF. The chain couples TRBV6-6 to TRBJ1-5; D is ambiguous. Trimming took 4 bases from V and 0 from J, leaving 7 bases between them. CDR3 length: 14 amino acids. Germline V gives CDR1 MNHNY, CDR2 SVGAGI (reference sequence).

This clone was seen a few times. The rearrangement joins TRBV5-1 to TRBJ2-5; TRBD2 is a possible D gene (5 bases). V shed 4 bases and J shed 5 bases, with 9 bases lying between them. Germline values: CDR1 SGHRS, CDR2 YFSETQ. This CDR3 has 12 amino acids. CDR3 bases: TGCGCCAGCAGCCGGGAAGGGGAGACCCAGTACTTC. Protein product: CASSREGETQYF.